One and the same sample provided the 27 T cell receptor beta chains below, sequenced in a study of T cells in localized non-small cell lung cancer. Clones were read by immunoSEQ multiplex PCR, and TCRdb kept only the in-frame ones, dropping some. This sample has about 15,000 clones, with more than 80% found just once. Sequences were derived from peripheral blood, sampled before any cancer treatment. The receptor set was obtained from a woman between 35 and 75 years old with stage I lung adenocarcinoma.

The V and J genes are TRBV29-1 and TRBJ2-1; D ambiguous. This CDR3 has 13 residues. The V end was cut by 4 bases, the J end by 4 bases, with 11 bases between. Germline values: CDR1 SQVTM, CDR2 ANQGSEA. For the CDR3, the DNA is TGCAGCGTTGCAGGATCTGAGTACAATGAGCAGTTCTTC. The encoded protein is CSVAGSEYNEQFF.

The chain has TRBV6-5 and TRBJ2-7, with 9 positions matching TRBD2. The CDR3 contains 12 residues. Trimming took 7 bases from V and 4 from J; bases not matched to a gene: 2. Germline V gene data show CDR1 as MNHEY and CDR2 as SVGAGI. The CDR3 reads CASIGLAYEQYF. DNA for the CDR3: TGTGCCAGCATCGGACTAGCGTACGAGCAGTACTTC.

The count of this clone is one. The J gene is TRBJ1-5, the V gene TRBV30; D gene ambiguous. Trimming cost V 4 bases and J 4 bases, with 11 bases left between them. The CDR3 contains 13 residues. The germline V gene encodes CDR1 GTSNPN and CDR2 SVGIG (reference sequence). This CDR3 reads CAWTPTGNQPQHF. The CDR3, as DNA: TGTGCCTGGACTCCAACCGGGAATCAGCCCCAGCATTTT.

This clone was detected once. The chain couples TRBV28 to TRBJ2-1; possible D gene TRBD1, 5 bases. V lost 5 bases and J lost 10, with 15 bases in between. CDR1 and CDR2 from the germline V gene are MDHEN and SYDVKM. CDR3 length: 13 residues. As DNA, the CDR3 is TGTGCCAGCAGTATAGGGGTGACTTTCGAGCAGTTCTTC. Encoded protein: CASSIGVTFEQFF.

V and J are TRBV2 and TRBJ2-5; the D call may be TRBD1 or TRBD2 (5 bases each). The CDR3 has 14 amino acids. With 10 bases removed from V and 7 bases from J, the gap between germline ends came to 22 bases. The germline gives CDR1 SNHLY, CDR2 FYNNEI. In nucleotides, the CDR3 is TGTGCCACCGCACAGGACTTCTCGGCAGGGACCCAGTACTTC. The encoded protein is CATAQDFSAGTQYF.

The V gene is TRBV12-2, the J gene TRBJ1-5. TRBV12-2 is flagged as a pseudogene. This CDR3 comprises 15 residues. The CDR3 loop is CASRLVGTLNQPQHF. DNA of the CDR3: TGTGCAAGTCGCTTAGTCGGGACCCTCAATCAGCCCCAGCATTTT.

This rearrangement joins TRBV7-2 to TRBJ1-1, with 7 bases lining up with TRBD1. J was trimmed by 4 bases and V by 5 bases; bases with no gene match: 10. CDR3 length: 15 residues. Germline loops: CDR1 SGHTA, CDR2 FQGNSA. In DNA, the CDR3 is TGTGCCAGCAGCATCCGACAGGGTGCGGGCACTGAAGCTTTCTTT. Its protein is CASSIRQGAGTEAFF.

V usage is TRBV14 and J usage is TRBJ1-6, with D perhaps TRBD1 (6 bases). Trimming took 10 bases from V and 11 from J, leaving 24 bases between them. CDR1 and CDR2 (germline): SGHDN, FVKESK. The CDR3 covers 15 residues. CDR3 nucleotides: TGTGCCACCCTACAACGGGGGGCGGGTCGAGCACCCCTCCACTTT. It codes for CATLQRGAGRAPLHF.

The V gene is TRBV4-1, the J gene TRBJ2-3; either TRBD1 or TRBD2 may fit D (6 bases each). Germline V gene data show CDR1 as MGHRA and CDR2 as YSYEKL. Trimming removed 0 bases from V and 5 bases from J, with 12 bases in between. The CDR3 runs to 15 residues. CDR3 region: CASSQDPGAGDTQYF. The CDR3, as DNA: TGCGCCAGCAGCCAAGATCCGGGGGCGGGAGATACGCAGTATTTT.

The V and J genes are TRBV19 and TRBJ1-1; D is undetermined. Germline V lookup: CDR1 LNHDA, CDR2 SQIVND (reference sequence). The V end lost 5 bases, the J end lost 6 bases, and 13 bases lay between the germline ends. The CDR3 sequence is 13 residues long. Written as DNA, the CDR3 is TGTGCCAGTAGTCCCATAGGATTGGCTGAAGCTTTCTTT. It encodes CASSPIGLAEAFF. The variable domain in full, with the rest retrieved from reference TRBV19 and TRBJ1-1, is DGGITQSPKYLFRKEGQNVTLSCEQNLNHDAMYWYRQDPGQGLRLIYYSQIVNDFQKGDIAEGYSVSREKKESFPLTVTSAQKNPTAFYLCASSPIGLAEAFFGQGTRLTVV.

J is TRBJ2-1 and V is TRBV11-1; D gene unclear. V lost 2 bases and J lost 7, with 9 bases in between. The CDR3 is 13 residues long. Germline V gene data show CDR1 as SGHAT and CDR2 as FQDESV (reference sequence). This CDR3 reads CASSLFRQNEQFF. The CDR3 DNA reads TGTGCCAGCAGCTTATTTCGGCAAAATGAGCAGTTCTTC.

This chain links TRBV19 with TRBJ1-1; D is possibly TRBD1 (5 bases). Germline values: CDR1 LNHDA, CDR2 SQIVND (reference sequence). With 2 bases removed from V and 0 bases from J, the gap between germline ends came to 16 bases. CDR3 length: 17 amino acids. Here the CDR3 DNA reads TGTGCCAGTAGTATAAATACCGGGACGCAGATGAACACTGAAGCTTTCTTT. This encodes CASSINTGTQMNTEAFF.

The V gene is TRBV2, the J gene TRBJ2-5, with D perhaps TRBD1 (6 bases). V gave up 7 bases and J gave up 2 bases, with 11 bases separating them. Germline CDR1 SNHLY, CDR2 FYNNEI. The CDR3 is made up of 13 amino acids. The CDR3 nucleotides read TGTGCCAGCAACGACAGGATTCAAGAGACCCAGTACTTC. This translates into CASNDRIQETQYF.

The rearrangement links TRBV7-2 to TRBJ2-5; D is ambiguous. Germline V gene data show CDR1 as SGHTA and CDR2 as FQGNSA. V was clipped by 2 bases and J by 2 bases, with 9 bases between them. The CDR3 has 14 amino acids. The CDR3 nucleotides are TGTGCCAGCAGCTTAAGTTCAGGTCAAGAGACCCAGTACTTC. As protein: CASSLSSGQETQYF.

The chain employs TRBV7-2 and TRBJ2-3; D might be TRBD1 (6 bases). Germline CDR1 and CDR2: SGHTA and FQGNSA. CDR3 length: 13 residues. V was pared by 4 bases and J by 6 bases, with 11 bases between. CDR3 sequence reads: CASSSQGTDTQYF. The CDR3 region has the DNA TGTGCCAGCAGCTCACAGGGAACTGATACGCAGTATTTT. Combining the CDR3 with reference TRBV7-2 and TRBJ2-3 gives the whole variable domain GAGVSQSPSNKVTEKGKDVELRCDPISGHTALYWYRQSLGQGLEFLIYFQGNSAPDKSGLPSDRFSAERTGGSVSTLTIQRTQQEDSAVYLCASSSQGTDTQYFGPGTRLTVL.

The J gene is TRBJ1-1, the V gene TRBV2, with TRBD1 matching over 7 bases. The CDR3 covers 14 residues. The germline CDR1 and CDR2 sequences are SNHLY and FYNNEI. The V segment lost 6 bases and the J segment 4 bases; nucleotides outside the gene matches: 8. CDR3 DNA: TGTGCCAGCAGGCGACAGGGTTTGAGCACTGAAGCTTTCTTT. It codes for CASRRQGLSTEAFF.

This chain joins TRBV2 and TRBJ2-1; maybe TRBD1 (6 bases). CDR1 is SNHLY, CDR2 FYNNEI, per germline. V lost 6 bases to trimming and J lost 8 bases, with 20 bases between them. This CDR3 region has 15 residues. CDR3 amino acids: CASRPDRTLPDEQFF. The CDR3 DNA reads TGTGCCAGCAGACCTGACAGGACACTGCCCGATGAGCAGTTCTTC.

The chain combines TRBV16 with TRBJ1-1; D call uncertain. V was clipped by 5 bases and J by 1 base, with 8 bases between them. The CDR3 has 13 residues. CDR1 is KGHSY and CDR2 is FQNENV in the germline V gene. The CDR3 region has the DNA TGTGCCAGCAGCAAAGACAAGAACACTGAAGCTTTCTTT. As protein: CASSKDKNTEAFF.

V is TRBV7-2 and J is TRBJ2-1, with D possibly TRBD1 on 6 matching bases. Germline loops: CDR1 SGHTA, CDR2 FQGNSA. The CDR3 sequence is 13 residues long. V lost 3 bases to trimming and J lost 8 bases, with 11 bases between them. CDR3 DNA: TGTGCCAGCAGCTTCGACAGGATGGATGAGCAGTTCTTC. Encoded protein: CASSFDRMDEQFF. Together with reference TRBV7-2 and TRBJ2-1, the CDR3 gives the full variable domain: GAGVSQSPSNKVTEKGKDVELRCDPISGHTALYWYRQSLGQGLEFLIYFQGNSAPDKSGLPSDRFSAERTGGSVSTLTIQRTQQEDSAVYLCASSFDRMDEQFFGPGTRLTVL.

The CDR3 loop is CAISGVTNYGYTF. In DNA, the CDR3 is TGTGCCATCAGTGGAGTAACTAACTATGGCTACACCTTC. V usage is TRBV10-3 and J usage is TRBJ1-2; D unclear. This CDR3 has 13 amino acids. V lost 4 bases, J lost 0 bases, and 6 bases lay in between. CDR1 and CDR2 (germline): ENHRY, SYGVKD.

The DNA of the CDR3 is TGCGCCAGCAGCTTGGCCCCAAGACTGACTGTCTATGGCTACACCTTC. Encoded protein: CASSLAPRLTVYGYTF. This chain joins TRBV5-1 and TRBJ1-2, with unresolved D. The germline V and J ends were trimmed by 0 bases and 4 bases, with 16 bases remaining between them. There are 16 residues in the CDR3. Germline V gene lookup returns CDR1 SGHRS and CDR2 YFSETQ.

V usage is TRBV30 and J usage is TRBJ2-7; 9 bases fit TRBD1. The trim removed 7 bases at V and 0 bases at J, leaving 4 bases unmatched. Germline CDR1 reads GTSNPN; CDR2 reads SVGIG (reference sequence). The CDR3 consists of 13 residues. CDR3 sequence: CASGQGLSYEQYF. The DNA of the CDR3 is TGTGCCTCCGGACAGGGGCTCTCCTACGAGCAGTACTTC.

The chain links TRBV7-6 to TRBJ1-4, with D unclear. The V gene lost 6 bases and the J gene lost 7 bases, with 18 bases spanning the gap. The CDR3 runs to 15 residues. Per germline, CDR1 SGHVS and CDR2 FNYEAQ. This CDR3 is CASSIGWNSAEKLFF. Written as DNA, the CDR3 is TGTGCCAGCAGTATAGGGTGGAACAGTGCTGAAAAACTGTTTTTT.

J is TRBJ1-1 and V is TRBV28; a possible D gene is TRBD1 (5 bases). CDR3 length equals 12 residues. Germline loops: CDR1 MDHEN, CDR2 SYDVKM. V was cut by 3 bases and J by 8 bases, with 10 bases left in between. The CDR3 loop is CASSLGVSEAFF. The CDR3 bases are TGTGCCAGCAGTTTGGGGGTTAGCGAAGCTTTCTTT.

The genes are TRBV7-3 and TRBJ2-7, with TRBD2 as a possible D gene (7 bases). The ends were cut back, 5 bases at V and 2 bases at J, with 16 bases in the middle. Germline V CDR1 and CDR2: SGHTA, FQGTGA. The CDR3 length is 15 residues. This CDR3 reads CASSPGGQSPYEQYF. The CDR3 DNA sequence: TGTGCCAGCAGCCCGGGAGGACAGTCTCCCTACGAGCAGTACTTC.

The rearrangement joins TRBV4-1 to TRBJ1-2; maybe TRBD1 (5 bases). V dropped 5 bases and J dropped 0 bases, with 10 bases sitting between them. Germline V gene data show CDR1 as MGHRA and CDR2 as YSYEKL. This CDR3 is 14 amino acids long. In DNA, the CDR3 is TGCGCCAGCAGCGGGGGGATGACTAACTATGGCTACACCTTC. Translated, it gives CASSGGMTNYGYTF.

The chain couples TRBV5-1 to TRBJ2-2; 7 bases line up with TRBD1. The CDR3 has 16 residues. The trim removed 4 bases at V and 2 bases at J, leaving 8 bases unmatched. CDR1 is SGHRS and CDR2 is YFSETQ in the germline V gene. CDR3 sequence: CASSSSDRVNTGELFF. The DNA of the CDR3 is TGCGCCAGCAGCAGCTCAGACAGGGTAAACACCGGGGAGCTGTTTTTT.